A selection of T cell receptor beta chains follows, all from one sample in a study of T cell responses to AZD1222 COVID-19 vaccine. Clones were sequenced by immunoSEQ multiplex PCR, and TCRdb holds only the in-frame ones, with some missing. The sample has tens of thousands of clones; 80% to 90% are singletons. The sequenced sample was peripheral blood, obtained on day 0 of AZD1222 vaccination. All receptors derive from an adult in good health. Each CDR3 is given without its conserved first and last residue. The D gene is left open where the match is weak. Clone size is not always given. Where it is, it says once, few, many or a class for expanded clones.

TRBV19,TRBJ1-1,14,.,few,ASSVYGPGGGTEAF
TRBV6-5,TRBJ2-3,12,TRBD1,few,ASMGQGSTDTQY
TRBV19,TRBJ2-3,13,TRBD2,.,ASSTTSGGADTQY
TRBV5-6,TRBJ1-1,12,.,.,ASSLSVWGTEAF
TRBV2,TRBJ1-2,12,TRBD1,.,ASSVRGTNYGYT
TRBV6-6,TRBJ1-2,12,.,.,ASSSSVKGYGYT
TRBV25-1,TRBJ2-1,13,.,.,ASSEYTVPYNEQF
TRBV6-5,TRBJ1-1,12,.,.,ASRDAGYPSGAF
TRBV27,TRBJ2-2,14,TRBD1,.,ASSSANRGYTGELF
TRBV24-1,TRBJ2-1,12,.,.,ATSDVAPYNEQF
TRBV7-9,TRBJ1-5,12,.,.,ASSLGNSNQPQH
TRBV11-2,TRBJ1-3,14,.,.,ASSLDAGATGNTIY
TRBV18,TRBJ2-2,15,TRBD2,.,ASSSRTSGLNTGELF
TRBV28,TRBJ1-1,12,.,.,ASSPHRASTEAF
TRBV25-1,TRBJ1-2,13,TRBD1,.,ASSEYTGVSYGYT
TRBV11-2,TRBJ1-2,15,.,.,ASRRVGVSRSNYGYT
TRBV11-2,TRBJ2-7,9,.,.,ASSQVSEQY
TRBV12-3/TRBV12-4,TRBJ2-1,11,.,once,ASEGSSYNEQF
TRBV29-1,TRBJ1-1,10,TRBD1,.,SVRMGDSEAF
TRBV6-4,TRBJ1-2,9,.,.,ASSDSYGYT
TRBV3-1/TRBV3-2,TRBJ2-7,11,.,.,ASSPRQGGEQY
TRBV28,TRBJ2-2,11,.,few,ASSLGGTGELF
TRBV19,TRBJ1-1,14,TRBD1,few,ASSIDPGQENAEAF
TRBV27,TRBJ2-7,16,TRBD1,.,ASSPRKIRGQGPYEQY
TRBV7-6,TRBJ1-1,13,.,.,ASSLGAGLDTEAF
TRBV18,TRBJ2-5,14,TRBD1,.,ASSPGTGAIQETQY
TRBV3-1/TRBV3-2,TRBJ1-3,14,.,few,ASSQDLKLSGNTIY
TRBV18,TRBJ1-6,12,.,.,ASSGDIRNSPLH
TRBV27,TRBJ2-1,13,.,.,ASSLYISSYNEQF
TRBV9,TRBJ2-2,13,.,.,ASSGGTAGTGELF
TRBV7-6,TRBJ1-5,12,TRBD1,.,ASRKNRGRQPQH
TRBV10-1,TRBJ2-3,15,.,.,ASSESTFTGSTDTQY
TRBV7-9,TRBJ1-4,13,TRBD1,few,ASSYDRVSSEKLF
TRBV7-2,TRBJ2-3,12,.,.,ASSLQTGPDTQY
TRBV15,TRBJ2-5,14,.,.,ATSRAIGERQETQY
TRBV19,TRBJ1-1,11,TRBD1,few,ASRTGEGTEAF
TRBV5-6,TRBJ1-5,13,TRBD1,.,ASSRGQGSNQPQH
TRBV15,TRBJ2-3,21,.,once,ATSSTSSWGGTAQRTSADTQY
TRBV11-3,TRBJ2-2,13,.,.,ASSLGGSRSGELF
TRBV19,TRBJ2-2,14,.,.,ASSPPMRPDTGELF
TRBV5-4,TRBJ1-6,12,TRBD1,.,ASSAGQGNSPLH
TRBV6-5,TRBJ2-7,12,.,.,ASSSPYGKYEQY
TRBV5-8,TRBJ2-3,14,TRBD2,.,ASSLSTSGGAETQY
TRBV5-6,TRBJ2-2,13,TRBD1,.,ASSLETGVPGELF
TRBV4-1,TRBJ2-5,15,TRBD1,.,ASSQAGTGVRGETQY
TRBV5-6,TRBJ2-2,11,.,.,ASSRLWIGELF
TRBV27,TRBJ1-5,11,TRBD1,.,ASKQGASQPQH
TRBV5-1,TRBJ1-4,11,.,.,ASSLGPNEKLF
TRBV27,TRBJ2-7,12,TRBD1,once,ASSLRQGNYEQY